This T cell receptor beta chain was sequenced during a study of blood T cell repertoires in COVID-19. The wider study: Samples came from the United States, Italy and Spain, spanning acute and convalescent COVID-19. From T cells, B-cell-depleted T cells, or PBMCs came the material, which was cDNA or gDNA.

CDR1 and CDR2 from the germline V gene are MNHNY and SVGAGI (reference sequence). The V segment lost 5 bases and the J segment 10 bases; nucleotides outside the gene matches: 13. This CDR3 spans 15 amino acids. The authors' processing: Using reference gene primer amplification, nucleated cell counts were estimated. Clones were sequenced by immunoSEQ multiplex PCR, and TCRdb holds only the in-frame ones, with some missing. From that table come the V and J calls and clone size; the DNA was used to work out D and trimming. The profile covers fewer than 150,000 clones, with about 84% appearing a single time and 5.5% to 7% taken by the ten largest.

The sequenced material came from peripheral blood. The source is a human donor in a cohort sampled during active COVID-19. V and J are TRBV6-6 and TRBJ1-1, with 10 bases fitting TRBD1. The CDR3 spells CASSRQGAEEHGAFF. The CDR3 DNA is TGTGCCAGCAGTCGACAGGGGGCAGAGGAACATGGAGCTTTCTTT.